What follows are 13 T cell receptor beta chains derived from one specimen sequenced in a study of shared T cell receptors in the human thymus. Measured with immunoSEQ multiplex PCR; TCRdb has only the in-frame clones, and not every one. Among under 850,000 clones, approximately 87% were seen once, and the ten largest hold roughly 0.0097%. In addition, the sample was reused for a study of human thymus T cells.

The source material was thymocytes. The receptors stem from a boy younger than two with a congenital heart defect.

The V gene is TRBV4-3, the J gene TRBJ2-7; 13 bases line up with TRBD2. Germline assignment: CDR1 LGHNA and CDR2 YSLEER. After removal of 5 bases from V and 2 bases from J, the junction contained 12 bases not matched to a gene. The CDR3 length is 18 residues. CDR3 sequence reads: CASSKEVGTSGTAYEQYF. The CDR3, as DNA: TGCGCCAGCAGCAAGGAGGTAGGGACTAGCGGGACGGCCTACGAGCAGTACTTC.

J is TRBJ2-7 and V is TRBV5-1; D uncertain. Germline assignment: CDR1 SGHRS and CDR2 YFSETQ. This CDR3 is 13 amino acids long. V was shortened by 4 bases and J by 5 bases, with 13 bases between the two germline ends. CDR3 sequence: CASSNGGEHEQYF. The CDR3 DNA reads TGCGCCAGCAGCAACGGCGGCGAACACGAGCAGTACTTC.

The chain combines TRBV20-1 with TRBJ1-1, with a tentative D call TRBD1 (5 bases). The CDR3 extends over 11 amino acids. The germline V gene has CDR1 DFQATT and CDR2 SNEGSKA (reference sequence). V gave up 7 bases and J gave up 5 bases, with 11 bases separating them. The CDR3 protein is CSVKAGTEAFF. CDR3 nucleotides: TGCAGTGTTAAGGCAGGGACTGAAGCTTTCTTT.

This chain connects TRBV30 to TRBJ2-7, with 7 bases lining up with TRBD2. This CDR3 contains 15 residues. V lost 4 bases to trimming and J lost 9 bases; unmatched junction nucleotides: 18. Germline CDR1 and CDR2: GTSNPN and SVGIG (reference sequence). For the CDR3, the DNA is TGTGCCTGGAAACCCGGGAGCGGGGCGAAAAGGGGGCAGTACTTC. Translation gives CAWKPGSGAKRGQYF.

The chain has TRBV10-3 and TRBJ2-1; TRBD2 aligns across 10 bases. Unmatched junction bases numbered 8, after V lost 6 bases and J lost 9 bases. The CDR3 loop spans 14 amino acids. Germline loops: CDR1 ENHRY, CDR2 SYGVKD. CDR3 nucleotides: TGTGCCATCAGCAGCGGGAGGGCCCGTGGTGAGCAGTTCTTC. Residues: CAISSGRARGEQFF.

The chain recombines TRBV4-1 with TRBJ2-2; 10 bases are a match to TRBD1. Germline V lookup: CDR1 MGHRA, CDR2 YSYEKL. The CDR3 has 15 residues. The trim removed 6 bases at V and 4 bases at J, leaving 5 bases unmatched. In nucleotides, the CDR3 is TGCGCCAGCAGTCCCGGGACAGGGGCCACCGGGGAGCTGTTTTTT. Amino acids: CASSPGTGATGELFF.

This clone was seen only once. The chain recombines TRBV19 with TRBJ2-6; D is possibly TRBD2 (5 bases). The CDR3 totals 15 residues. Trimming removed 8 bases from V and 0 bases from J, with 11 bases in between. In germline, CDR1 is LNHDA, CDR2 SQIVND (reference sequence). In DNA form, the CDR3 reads TGTGCCAGTTCGGCGGGCAGCTCTGGGGCCAACGTCCTGACTTTC. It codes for CASSAGSSGANVLTF.

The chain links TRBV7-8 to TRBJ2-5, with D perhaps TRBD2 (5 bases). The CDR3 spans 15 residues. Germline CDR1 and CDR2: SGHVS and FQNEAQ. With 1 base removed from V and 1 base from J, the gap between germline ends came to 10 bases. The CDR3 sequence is CASSLDRGRQETQYF. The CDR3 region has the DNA TGTGCCAGCAGCTTAGATCGCGGGCGCCAAGAGACCCAGTACTTC.

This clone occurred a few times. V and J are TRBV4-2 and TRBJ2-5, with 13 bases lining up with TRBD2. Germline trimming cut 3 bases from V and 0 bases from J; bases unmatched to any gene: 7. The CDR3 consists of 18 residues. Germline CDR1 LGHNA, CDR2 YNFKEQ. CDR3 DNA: TGTGCCAGCAGCCACGGGACTAGCGGGGAGGGGTACCAAGAGACCCAGTACTTC. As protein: CASSHGTSGEGYQETQYF.

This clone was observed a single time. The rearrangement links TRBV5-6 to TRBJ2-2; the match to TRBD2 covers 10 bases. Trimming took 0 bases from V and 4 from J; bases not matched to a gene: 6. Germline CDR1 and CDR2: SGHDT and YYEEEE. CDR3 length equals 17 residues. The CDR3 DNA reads TGTGCCAGCAGCTTGGGCCTAGCGGGAGAAGTCACCGGGGAGCTGTTTTTT. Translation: CASSLGLAGEVTGELFF.

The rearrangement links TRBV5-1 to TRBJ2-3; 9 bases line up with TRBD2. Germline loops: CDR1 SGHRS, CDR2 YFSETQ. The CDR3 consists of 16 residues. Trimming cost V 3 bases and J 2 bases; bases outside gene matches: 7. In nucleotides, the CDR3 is TGCGCCAGCAGCTCCGAGACTAGCGGAGTCACAGATACGCAGTATTTT. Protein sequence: CASSSETSGVTDTQYF.

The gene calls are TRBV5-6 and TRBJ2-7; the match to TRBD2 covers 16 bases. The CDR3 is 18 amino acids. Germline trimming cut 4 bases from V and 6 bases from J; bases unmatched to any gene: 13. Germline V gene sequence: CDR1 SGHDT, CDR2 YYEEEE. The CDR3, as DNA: TGTGCCAGCAGCCACGATACCGGGACTAGCGGGAGGGTTCGCGAGCAGTACTTC. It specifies CASSHDTGTSGRVREQYF.

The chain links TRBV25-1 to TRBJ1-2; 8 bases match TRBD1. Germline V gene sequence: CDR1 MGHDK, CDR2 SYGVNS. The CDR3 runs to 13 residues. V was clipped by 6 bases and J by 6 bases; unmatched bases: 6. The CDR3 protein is CASRDGQGDGYTF. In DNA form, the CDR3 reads TGTGCCAGCAGAGACGGACAGGGAGATGGCTACACCTTC.